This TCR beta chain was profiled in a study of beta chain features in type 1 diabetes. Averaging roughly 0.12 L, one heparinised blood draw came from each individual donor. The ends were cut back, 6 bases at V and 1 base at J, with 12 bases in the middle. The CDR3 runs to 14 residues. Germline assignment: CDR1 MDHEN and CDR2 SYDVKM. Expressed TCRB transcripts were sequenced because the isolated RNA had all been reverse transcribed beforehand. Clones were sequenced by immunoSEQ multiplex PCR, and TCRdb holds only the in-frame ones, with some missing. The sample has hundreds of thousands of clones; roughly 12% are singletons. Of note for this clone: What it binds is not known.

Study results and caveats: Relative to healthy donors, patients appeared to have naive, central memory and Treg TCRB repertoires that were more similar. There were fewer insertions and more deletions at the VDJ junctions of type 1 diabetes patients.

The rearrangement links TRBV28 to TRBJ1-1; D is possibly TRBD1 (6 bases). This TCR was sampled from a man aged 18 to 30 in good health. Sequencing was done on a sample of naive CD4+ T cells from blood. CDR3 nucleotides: TGTGCCAGCAGCCCAGGGGACCGGAACACTGAAGCTTTCTTT. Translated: CASSPGDRNTEAFF.